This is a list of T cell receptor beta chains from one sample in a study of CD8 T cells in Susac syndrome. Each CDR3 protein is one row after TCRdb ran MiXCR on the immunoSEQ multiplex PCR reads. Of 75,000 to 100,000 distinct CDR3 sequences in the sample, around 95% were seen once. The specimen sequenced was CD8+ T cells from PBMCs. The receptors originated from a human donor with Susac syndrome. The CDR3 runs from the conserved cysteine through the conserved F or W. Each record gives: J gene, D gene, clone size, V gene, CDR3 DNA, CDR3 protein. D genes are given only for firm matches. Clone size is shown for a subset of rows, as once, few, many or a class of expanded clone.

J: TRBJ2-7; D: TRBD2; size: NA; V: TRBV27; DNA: TGTGCCAGCGGAAGGACTAGAGACTCCTACGAGCAGTACTTC; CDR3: CASGRTRDSYEQYF
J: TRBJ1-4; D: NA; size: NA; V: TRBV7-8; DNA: TGTGCCAGCAGCTTAGAGGCCGGGTTTTTTGAAAAACTGTTTTTT; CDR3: CASSLEAGFFEKLFF
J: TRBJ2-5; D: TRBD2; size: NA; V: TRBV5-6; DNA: TGTGCCAGCAGCTTGGCCCTAGCGGCCTACCAAGAGACCCAGTACTTC; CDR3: CASSLALAAYQETQYF
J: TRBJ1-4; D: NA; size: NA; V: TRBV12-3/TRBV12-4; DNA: TGTGCCAGTAACCCCGGGCTGGGGGAAAAACTGTTTTTT; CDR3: CASNPGLGEKLFF
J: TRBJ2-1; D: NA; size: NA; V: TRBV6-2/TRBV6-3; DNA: TGTGCCAGCAGTTACTTGTTGAGCTCCTACAATGAGCAGTTCTTC; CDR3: CASSYLLSSYNEQFF
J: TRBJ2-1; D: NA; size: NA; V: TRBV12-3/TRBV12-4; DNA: TGTGCCAGCAGTGGCCGACTAGGGGTAAGACATGAGCAGTTCTTC; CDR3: CASSGRLGVRHEQFF
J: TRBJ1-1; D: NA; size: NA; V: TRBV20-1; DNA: TGCAGTGCTATGGCGTTGCAGGGCTACACTGAAGCTTTCTTT; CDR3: CSAMALQGYTEAFF
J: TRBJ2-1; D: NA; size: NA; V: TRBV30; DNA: TGTGCCTGGACCGGGGTGGTGAGCTCCTACAATGAGCAGTTCTTC; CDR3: CAWTGVVSSYNEQFF
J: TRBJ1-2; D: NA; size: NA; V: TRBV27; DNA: TGTGCCAGCAGTTTCCAGGGGCTAGACGGCTACACCTTC; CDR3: CASSFQGLDGYTF
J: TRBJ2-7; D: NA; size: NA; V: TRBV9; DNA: TGTGCCAGCAGCCCAACGATAAGTTCCTACGAGCAGTACTTC; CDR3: CASSPTISSYEQYF
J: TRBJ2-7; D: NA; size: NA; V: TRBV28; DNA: TGTGCCAGCAGTTCCAGACCAGCGCCCTACGAGCAGTACTTC; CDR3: CASSSRPAPYEQYF
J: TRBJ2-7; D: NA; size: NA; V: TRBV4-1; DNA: TGCGCCAGCAGCCAGGCGGGACAGAACAAGCACTTC; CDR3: CASSQAGQNKHF
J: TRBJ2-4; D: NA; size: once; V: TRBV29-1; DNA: TGCAGCGTTGAAGTTGGGGTCGTAGACATTCAGTACTTC; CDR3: CSVEVGVVDIQYF
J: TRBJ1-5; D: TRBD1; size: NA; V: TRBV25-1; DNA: TGTGCCAGCAGTGAACAGGGGGCCCCGCCCCAGCATTTT; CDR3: CASSEQGAPPQHF
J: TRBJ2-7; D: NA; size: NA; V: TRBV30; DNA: TGTGCCTGGAGTGCGGGGCGCTACGAGCAGTACTTC; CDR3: CAWSAGRYEQYF
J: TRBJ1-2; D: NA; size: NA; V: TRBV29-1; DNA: TGCAGCGTTGAAGGGGGAACCGTTTATGGCTACACCTTC; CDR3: CSVEGGTVYGYTF
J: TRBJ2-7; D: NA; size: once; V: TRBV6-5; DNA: TGTGCCAGCAGCCCCGTGGGAGGCTACGAGCAGTACTTC; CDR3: CASSPVGGYEQYF